Below are 20 T cell receptor beta chains sequenced from a single sample in a study of blood T cell repertoires in COVID-19. Clones were sequenced by immunoSEQ multiplex PCR, and TCRdb holds only the in-frame ones, with some missing. Of a few hundred thousand clones detected, over 75% appear once; the ten largest clones hold 1%. Input material: peripheral blood. The receptors were sampled from a man aged 50-60 years with active or convalescent COVID-19.

The rearrangement uses TRBV5-4 and TRBJ2-3; possibly TRBD2 for D (6 bases). From germline, CDR1 is SGHNT and CDR2 YYREEE (reference sequence). This CDR3 is built from 16 residues. V shed 0 bases and J shed 0 bases, with 11 bases lying between them. CDR3 protein: CASSLDLSGSTDTQYF. The CDR3 DNA follows: TGTGCCAGCAGCTTGGATCTCAGCGGGAGCACAGATACGCAGTATTTT.

The chain links TRBV24-1 to TRBJ2-5; 9 nucleotides align to TRBD1. Per the germline V gene, CDR1 is KGHDR and CDR2 is SFDVKD. The CDR3 is 15 residues long. The junction had 3 bases not matched to a gene; V was cut back by 1 base and J by 4 bases. For the CDR3, the DNA is TGTGCCACCAGTGATTTTAACAGGGGGCCAGAGACCCAGTACTTC. It specifies CATSDFNRGPETQYF.

The chain employs TRBV28 and TRBJ1-1; 8 bases are a match to TRBD1. V shed 5 bases, J shed 1 base, and the junction held 3 bases outside the gene matches. The CDR3 extends over 14 amino acids. CDR1 and CDR2 from the germline V gene are MDHEN and SYDVKM. The CDR3 nucleotides are TGTGCCAGCAGTCCAGGGGGCGAGAACACTGAAGCTTTCTTT. This sequence encodes CASSPGGENTEAFF. Combining the CDR3 with reference TRBV28 and TRBJ1-1 gives the whole variable domain DVKVTQSSRYLVKRTGEKVFLECVQDMDHENMFWYRQDPGLGLRLIYFSYDVKMKEKGDIPEGYSVSREKKERFSLILESASTNQTSMYLCASSPGGENTEAFFGQGTRLTVV.

This clone was detected once. The rearrangement links TRBV2 to TRBJ2-3, with 8 bases aligning to TRBD2. V lost 3 bases to trimming and J lost 3 bases; unmatched junction nucleotides: 5. The CDR3 length is 15 residues. Germline values: CDR1 SNHLY, CDR2 FYNNEI. The CDR3 sequence: CASSDRAGVTDTQYF. In DNA, the CDR3 is TGTGCCAGCAGTGATCGAGCGGGAGTGACAGATACGCAGTATTTT.

The J gene is TRBJ2-7, the V gene TRBV27; 8 bases line up with TRBD2. V lost 7 bases and J lost 2; bases outside the gene matches: 10. CDR3 length equals 15 residues. The germline V gene encodes CDR1 MNHEY and CDR2 SMNVEV (reference sequence). This chain's CDR3 is CASKVRPAGAYEQYF. The DNA of the CDR3 is TGTGCCAGCAAAGTCCGACCAGCGGGAGCCTACGAGCAGTACTTC.

The V call is TRBV9, the J call TRBJ2-3; 7 nucleotides match TRBD2. V shed 4 bases, J shed 2 bases, and the junction held 7 bases outside the gene matches. This CDR3 has 15 residues. Germline-derived CDR1 and CDR2 are SGDLS and YYNGEE. The CDR3 spells CASSPTGGPTDTQYF. The DNA of the CDR3 is TGTGCCAGCAGCCCCACGGGGGGACCCACAGATACGCAGTATTTT. Complete variable domain (other parts from reference TRBV9 and TRBJ2-3): DSGVTQTPKHLITATGQRVTLRCSPRSGDLSVYWYQQSLDQGLQFLIQYYNGEERAKGNILERFSAQQFPDLHSELNLSSLELGDSALYFCASSPTGGPTDTQYFGPGTRLTVL.

This clone was observed a handful of times. V and J are TRBV6-5 and TRBJ1-6; 7 bases align to TRBD1. The CDR3 covers 14 residues. Germline V gives CDR1 MNHEY, CDR2 SVGAGI. The ends lost 6 bases at V and 6 bases at J; junction bases unmatched: 5. The CDR3 sequence is CASRLDRTNSPLHF. CDR3 sequence (DNA): TGTGCCAGCAGACTGGACAGGACTAATTCACCCCTCCACTTT.

V gene TRBV18 combines with J gene TRBJ2-7, with D perhaps matching TRBD1 (6 bases). The CDR3 sequence is 14 residues long. Deletions cut 3 bases from V and 2 bases from J, with 11 bases between. Germline CDR1 KGHSH, CDR2 LQKENI. CDR3 amino acids: CASSPGQSPYEQYF. CDR3 in DNA: TGTGCCAGCTCACCCGGACAGAGCCCCTACGAGCAGTACTTC.

The V gene is TRBV5-1, the J gene TRBJ2-5; 15 bases match TRBD2. Germline loops: CDR1 SGHRS, CDR2 YFSETQ. CDR3 size: 16 residues. V shed 3 bases and J 5 bases; nucleotides not matched to a gene: 5. CDR3 amino acids: CASSSGLAGGKETQYF. DNA for the CDR3: TGCGCCAGCAGCTCCGGACTAGCGGGAGGGAAGGAGACCCAGTACTTC. The whole variable domain, remainder taken from reference TRBV5-1 and TRBJ2-5, is KAGVTQTPRYLIKTRGQQVTLSCSPISGHRSVSWYQQTPGQGLQFLFEYFSETQRNKGNFPGRFSGRQFSNSRSEMNVSTLELGDSALYLCASSSGLAGGKETQYFGPGTRLLVL.

The chain combines TRBV28 with TRBJ1-1, with TRBD1 matching over 11 bases. V lost 8 bases and J lost 8; bases outside the gene matches: 7. Germline V gene lookup returns CDR1 MDHEN and CDR2 SYDVKM. The length of the CDR3 is 13 residues. The DNA of the CDR3 is TGTGCCAGCTGGACCTGGACAGGGGGCGAAGCTTTCTTT. The encoded protein is CASWTWTGGEAFF.

The genes are TRBV28 and TRBJ1-3, with 8 bases matching TRBD1. With 5 bases clipped from V and 4 bases from J, the junction kept 7 bases outside the gene matches. The CDR3 covers 15 residues. Germline lookup yields CDR1 MDHEN and CDR2 SYDVKM. CDR3 sequence: CASSPPRTGGNTIYF. The CDR3 DNA is TGTGCCAGCAGTCCCCCCAGGACAGGGGGAAACACCATATATTTT.

This clone has more than one count but fewer than ten. CDR3: CASSERWGQGAYEQYF. In DNA, the CDR3 is TGTGCCAGCAGTGAAAGGTGGGGACAGGGGGCCTACGAGCAGTACTTC. The chain is built from TRBV2 and TRBJ2-7; 11 bases match TRBD1. This CDR3 has 16 amino acids. The junction had 5 bases not matched to a gene; V was cut back by 2 bases and J by 2 bases. Germline loops: CDR1 SNHLY, CDR2 FYNNEI.

This clone was detected a few times. This rearrangement joins TRBV6-6 to TRBJ1-2; D ambiguous. This CDR3 has 13 residues. Trimming removed 9 bases from V and 2 bases from J, with 13 bases in between. Per germline, CDR1 MNHNY and CDR2 SVGAGI (reference sequence). Written as DNA, the CDR3 is TGTGCCAGTAGTGCTGGGGAGAACTATGGCTACACCTTC. Encoded protein: CASSAGENYGYTF.

This clone was observed a single time. The CDR3 sequence: CASSRDGVYTEAFF. DNA of the CDR3: TGTGCCAGCAGCCGCGACGGGGTATACACTGAAGCTTTCTTT. The V gene is TRBV2, the J gene TRBJ1-1; no clear D gene. Trimming took off 6 bases at V and 3 bases at J, with 14 bases between the two ends. Germline lookup yields CDR1 SNHLY and CDR2 FYNNEI. The length of the CDR3 is 14 residues.

This clone was observed many times. The chain couples TRBV2 to TRBJ1-1; 8 bases map to TRBD1. The CDR3 extends over 11 amino acids. Looked up from germline, CDR1 is SNHLY and CDR2 is FYNNEI. The V and J ends lost 7 bases and 13 bases, in that order; junction bases with no gene match: 8. CDR3: CASNRGSISFF. In DNA form, the CDR3 reads TGTGCCAGCAACAGGGGGAGCATTAGTTTCTTT.

V usage is TRBV5-1 and J usage is TRBJ1-4; TRBD1 agrees at 7 bases. CDR3 length: 16 amino acids. V dropped 3 bases and J dropped 0; count of bases not matched to a gene: 5. Germline V CDR1 and CDR2: SGHRS, YFSETQ. This CDR3 is CASSSTGSATNEKLFF. The CDR3 DNA follows: TGCGCCAGCAGCTCGACAGGGAGCGCAACTAATGAAAAACTGTTTTTT.

V usage is TRBV2 and J usage is TRBJ1-5; a weak D match, TRBD1 (6 bases). The V and J ends lost 4 bases and 6 bases respectively, with 13 bases between them. CDR3 size: 14 residues. CDR1 and CDR2 (germline): SNHLY, FYNNEI. The CDR3 region is CASSVQGGGQPQHF. DNA for the CDR3: TGTGCCAGCAGTGTACAGGGCGGCGGTCAGCCCCAGCATTTT.

The V gene is TRBV5-1, the J gene TRBJ1-4, with D perhaps TRBD1 (6 bases). Looked up from germline, CDR1 is SGHRS and CDR2 is YFSETQ. CDR3 length equals 15 residues. V lost 2 bases, J lost 6 bases, and 14 bases lay in between. The CDR3 loop reads CASSLQGRVHEKLFF. The CDR3, as DNA: TGCGCCAGCAGCTTACAGGGAAGGGTGCATGAAAAACTGTTTTTT.

The gene calls are TRBV7-7 and TRBJ2-1, with 12 bases aligning to TRBD2. V was pared by 5 bases and J by 8 bases, with 10 bases of the junction left unmatched. There are 16 residues in the CDR3. The germline V gene has CDR1 SSHAT and CDR2 FNYEAQ (reference sequence). The CDR3 here is CASSPGLAGGVYEQFF. The DNA for the CDR3 is TGTGCCAGCAGCCCCGGCCTAGCGGGAGGGGTCTATGAGCAGTTCTTC.

Of note for this clone: This CDR3 is also generated by other DNA sequences in the sample. CDR3 DNA sequence: TGTGCCAGCAGCGTAGGACAGGGAGCCTACGAGCAGTACTTC. Residues: CASSVGQGAYEQYF. The gene calls are TRBV9 and TRBJ2-7; 7 bases align to TRBD1. V lost 0 bases and J lost 2; bases outside the gene matches: 2. CDR1 is SGDLS and CDR2 is YYNGEE in the germline V gene. The CDR3 totals 14 residues.